This entry is about one TCR beta chain. The antigen remains undetermined. The germline V gene has CDR1 SEHNR and CDR2 FQNEAQ (reference sequence). This CDR3 contains 13 residues. UMI-labeled TRB cDNA libraries were prepared by 5' RACE. TCRdb processed the 5' RACE reads again and assigns one entry to each CDR3 protein, with no DNA. The sample table sets out about 43,000 distinct CDR3 sequences. This sample was taken from a study of CXCR3-negative and CXCR3-positive naive CD8 T cells. Study summary: Sequencing brought in about 135 million TRB reads altogether, and each library got about 1.5 +/- 0.3 million. Study-level findings and limits: Memory cells differed in TRBV-TRBJ usage, but naive CXCR3-negative and CXCR3-positive cells had similar usage. Diversity proved comparably high across both naive subsets and much lower in memory CD8+ cells.

The TCR sequence derives from a human donor in good health. Some clones in this sample may be carry-over from other donors' samples. Sequencing was performed on memory CD8+ T cells from blood. The J gene is TRBJ2-4, the V gene TRBV7-9. This CDR3 is CASSLYGENIQYF.